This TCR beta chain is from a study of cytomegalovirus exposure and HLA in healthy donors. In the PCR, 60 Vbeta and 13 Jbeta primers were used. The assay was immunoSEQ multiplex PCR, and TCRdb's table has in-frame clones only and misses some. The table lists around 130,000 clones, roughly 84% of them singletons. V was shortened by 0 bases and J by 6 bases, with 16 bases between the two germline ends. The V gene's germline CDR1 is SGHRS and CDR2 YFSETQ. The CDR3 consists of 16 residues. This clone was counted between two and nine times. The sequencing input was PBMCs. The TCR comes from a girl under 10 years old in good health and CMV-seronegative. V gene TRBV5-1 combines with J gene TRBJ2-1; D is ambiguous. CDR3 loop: CASSLEARYAGNEQFF. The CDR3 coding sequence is TGCGCCAGCAGCTTGGAGGCTAGGTATGCCGGCAATGAGCAGTTCTTC.